Below, 10 T cell receptor beta chains from the same sample are listed, as sequenced in a study of cytomegalovirus exposure and HLA in healthy donors. With 60 Vbeta and 13 Jbeta primers, the PCR was carried out. Libraries were prepared by immunoSEQ multiplex PCR; TCRdb keeps only in-frame clonotypes and omits some of them. The sample contains approximately 85,000 clones, more than 75% of which appear only once. Sequencing input: PBMCs. Every receptor here comes from a woman between 45 and 65 years old in good health and CMV-seropositive.

This chain links TRBV18 with TRBJ2-3; D unresolved. The V and J ends lost 8 bases and 7 bases respectively, with 10 bases between them. This CDR3 has 11 amino acids. CDR1 and CDR2 (germline): KGHSH, LQKENI. CDR3 sequence (DNA): TGTGCCAGCGAGGAGCGTAATACGCAGTATTTT. Amino acid sequence: CASEERNTQYF.

This clone was picked up one time. The rearrangement joins TRBV6-5 to TRBJ2-7, with 7 bases lining up with TRBD1. Germline CDR1 is MNHEY and CDR2 is SVGAGI. With V trimmed by 6 bases and J by 0 bases, 5 bases remained unmatched. This CDR3 contains 14 residues. The CDR3 loop is CASSRGQTSYEQYF. As DNA, the CDR3 is TGTGCCAGCAGCCGGGGACAGACCTCCTACGAGCAGTACTTC.

The CDR3 protein is CAISVDLAGDTQYF. In DNA, the CDR3 is TGTGCCATCAGTGTTGATCTAGCGGGAGATACGCAGTATTTT. The chain couples TRBV10-3 to TRBJ2-3; TRBD2 agrees at 8 bases. V was pared by 4 bases and J by 5 bases, with 5 bases of the junction left unmatched. This CDR3 comprises 14 residues. Germline CDR1 ENHRY, CDR2 SYGVKD.

This clone has only one observation. The chain carries TRBV14 and TRBJ1-3; D gene unclear. The germline V and J ends were trimmed by 3 bases and 4 bases, with 13 bases remaining between them. Germline V gene sequence: CDR1 SGHDN, CDR2 FVKESK. This CDR3 is built from 15 residues. CDR3 amino acids: CASSHMRLPGNTIYF. In nucleotides, the CDR3 is TGTGCCAGCAGCCATATGAGGCTACCCGGAAACACCATATATTTT.

This chain uses TRBV7-3 with TRBJ1-1, with D possibly matching TRBD1 (6 bases). This CDR3 spans 13 amino acids. V was cut by 0 bases and J by 4 bases, with 6 bases left in between. CDR1 SGHTA and CDR2 FQGTGA come from the germline V gene. The CDR3 loop reads CASSLTGATEAFF. CDR3 DNA sequence: TGTGCCAGCAGCTTAACGGGGGCCACTGAAGCTTTCTTT.

The J gene is TRBJ1-1, the V gene TRBV5-8; possible D gene TRBD1, 6 bases. Trimming shortened V by 1 base and J by 5 bases, and 18 bases separated the two germline ends. This CDR3 is 16 amino acids long. Germline V gene lookup returns CDR1 SGHTS and CDR2 YDEGEE. The CDR3 DNA follows: TGTGCCAGCAGCTTGAAAGTTGGCAGGGGATGGACTGAAGCTTTCTTT. Protein product: CASSLKVGRGWTEAFF.

In this sample, this clone turned up once. The J gene is TRBJ2-2, the V gene TRBV9; no reliable D call. The CDR3 extends over 14 amino acids. V lost 3 bases and J 0 bases, leaving 6 bases between the germline ends. Germline CDR1 reads SGDLS; CDR2 reads YYNGEE. CDR3 sequence reads: CASSGASNTGELFF. Written as DNA, the CDR3 is TGTGCCAGCAGCGGGGCCTCGAACACCGGGGAGCTGTTTTTT.

This clone was seen a few times. The chain joins TRBV6-5 to TRBJ1-1; the D is unclear. Germline lookup yields CDR1 MNHEY and CDR2 SVGAGI. With 0 bases removed from V and 4 bases from J, the gap between germline ends came to 12 bases. The CDR3 runs to 15 residues. In DNA, the CDR3 is TGTGCCAGCAGTTACTCGAGGATGAGGAGCACTGAAGCTTTCTTT. As protein: CASSYSRMRSTEAFF.

J is TRBJ1-4 and V is TRBV4-1; 10 nucleotides agree with TRBD1. The V segment lost 3 bases and the J segment 8 bases; nucleotides outside the gene matches: 6. This CDR3 comprises 15 residues. The germline V gene encodes CDR1 MGHRA and CDR2 YSYEKL. CDR3 region: CASSQSGTGAEKLFF. The CDR3 DNA reads as TGCGCCAGCAGCCAGTCCGGGACAGGGGCCGAAAAACTGTTTTTT.

This chain connects TRBV15 to TRBJ1-5, with TRBD1 as a possible D gene (5 bases). CDR3 length equals 16 residues. Germline CDR1 reads LNHNV; CDR2 reads YYDKDF (reference sequence). The germline V and J ends were trimmed by 1 base and 1 base, with 11 bases remaining between them. CDR3 in DNA: TGTGCCACCAGCAGAGCTGTAGGGGTCAGCAATCAGCCCCAGCATTTT. The encoded protein is CATSRAVGVSNQPQHF. The full variable domain, with the rest looked up from reference TRBV15 and TRBJ1-5, is DAMVIQNPRYQVTQFGKPVTLSCSQTLNHNVMYWYQQKSSQAPKLLFHYYDKDFNNEADTPDNFQSRRPNTSFCFLDIRSPGLGDTAMYLCATSRAVGVSNQPQHFGDGTRLSIL.